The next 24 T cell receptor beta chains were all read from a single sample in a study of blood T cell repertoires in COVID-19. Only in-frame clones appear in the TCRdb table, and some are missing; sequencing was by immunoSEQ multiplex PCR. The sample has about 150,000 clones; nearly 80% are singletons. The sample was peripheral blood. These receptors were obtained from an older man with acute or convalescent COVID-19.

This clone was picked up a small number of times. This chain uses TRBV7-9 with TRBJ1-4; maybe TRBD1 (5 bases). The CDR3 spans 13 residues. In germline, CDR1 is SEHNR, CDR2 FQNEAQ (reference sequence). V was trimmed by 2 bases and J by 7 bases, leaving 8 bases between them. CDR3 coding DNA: TGTGCCAGCAGCTTATGGGGGGGTGAAAAACTGTTTTTT. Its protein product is CASSLWGGEKLFF.

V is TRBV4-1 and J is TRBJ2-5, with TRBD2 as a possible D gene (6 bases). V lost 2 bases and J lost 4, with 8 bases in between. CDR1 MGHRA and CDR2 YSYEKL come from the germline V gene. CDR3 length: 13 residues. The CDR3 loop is CASSQLASETQYF. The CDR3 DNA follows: TGCGCCAGCAGCCAACTAGCGTCAGAGACCCAGTACTTC.

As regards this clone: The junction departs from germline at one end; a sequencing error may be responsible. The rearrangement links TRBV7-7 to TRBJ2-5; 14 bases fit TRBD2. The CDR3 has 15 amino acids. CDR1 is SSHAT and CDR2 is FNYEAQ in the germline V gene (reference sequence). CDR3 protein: CASSGLAGGQETQYF. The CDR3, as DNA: TGTGCTAGCAGCGGACTAGCGGGGGGCCAAGAGACCCAGTACTTC.

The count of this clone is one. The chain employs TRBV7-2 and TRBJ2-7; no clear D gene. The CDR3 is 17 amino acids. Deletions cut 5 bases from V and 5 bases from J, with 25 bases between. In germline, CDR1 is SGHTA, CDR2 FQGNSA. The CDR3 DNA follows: TGTGCCAGCAGCAGACTGGTCAAGCGCGGAAAAATCGACGAGCAGTACTTC. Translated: CASSRLVKRGKIDEQYF.

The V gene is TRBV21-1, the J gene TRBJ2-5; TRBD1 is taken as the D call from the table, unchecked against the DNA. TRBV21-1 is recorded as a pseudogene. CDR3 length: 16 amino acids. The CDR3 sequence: CASSKWEPGQGETQYF. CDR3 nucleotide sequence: TGTGCCAGCAGCAAATGGGAGCCGGGACAGGGCGAGACCCAGTACTTC.

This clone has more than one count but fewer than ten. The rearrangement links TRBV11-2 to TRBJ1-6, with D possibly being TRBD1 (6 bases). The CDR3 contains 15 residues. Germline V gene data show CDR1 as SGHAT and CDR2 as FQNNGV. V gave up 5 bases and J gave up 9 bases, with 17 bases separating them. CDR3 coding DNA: TGTGCCAGCAGCCCCACCTGGGGGCTTCGTTCACCCCTCCACTTT. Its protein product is CASSPTWGLRSPLHF.

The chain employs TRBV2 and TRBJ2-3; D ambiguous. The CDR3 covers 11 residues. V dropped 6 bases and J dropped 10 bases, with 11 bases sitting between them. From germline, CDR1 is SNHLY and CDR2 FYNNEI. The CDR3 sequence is CASSFQSAQYF. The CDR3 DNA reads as TGTGCCAGCAGCTTCCAGTCCGCGCAGTATTTT.

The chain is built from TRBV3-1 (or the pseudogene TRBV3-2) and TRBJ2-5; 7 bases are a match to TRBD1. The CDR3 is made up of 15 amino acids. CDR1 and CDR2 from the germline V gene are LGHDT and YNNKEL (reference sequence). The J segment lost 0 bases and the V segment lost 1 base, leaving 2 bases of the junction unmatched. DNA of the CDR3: TGTGCCAGCAGCCAAGGGGGACAGTACCAAGAGACCCAGTACTTC. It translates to CASSQGGQYQETQYF.

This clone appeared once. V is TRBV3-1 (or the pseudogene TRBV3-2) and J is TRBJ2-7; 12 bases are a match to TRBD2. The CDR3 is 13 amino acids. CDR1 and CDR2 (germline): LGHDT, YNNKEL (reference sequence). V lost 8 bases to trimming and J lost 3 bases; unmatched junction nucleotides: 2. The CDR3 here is CASGLAGSYEQYF. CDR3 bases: TGTGCCAGCGGACTAGCGGGGAGCTACGAGCAGTACTTC.

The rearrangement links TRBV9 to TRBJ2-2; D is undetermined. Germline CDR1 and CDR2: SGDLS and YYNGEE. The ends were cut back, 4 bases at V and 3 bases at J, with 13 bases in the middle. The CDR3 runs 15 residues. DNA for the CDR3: TGTGCCAGCAGCCCTGGAGCCAGCGACACCGGGGAGCTGTTTTTT. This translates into CASSPGASDTGELFF.

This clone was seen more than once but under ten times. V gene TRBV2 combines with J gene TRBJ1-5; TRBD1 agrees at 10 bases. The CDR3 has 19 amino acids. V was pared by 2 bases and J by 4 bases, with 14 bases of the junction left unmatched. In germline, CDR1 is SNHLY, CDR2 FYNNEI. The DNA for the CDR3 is TGTGCCAGCAGTGAAACGTTTCTAGGGACAGGGGTAAGAAATCAGCCCCAGCATTTT. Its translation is CASSETFLGTGVRNQPQHF.

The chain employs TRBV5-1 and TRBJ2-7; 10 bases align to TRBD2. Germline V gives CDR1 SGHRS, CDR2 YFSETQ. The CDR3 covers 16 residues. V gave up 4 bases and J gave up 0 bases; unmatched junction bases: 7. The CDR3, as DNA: TGCGCCAGCAGCCCGAACCCTAGCGGGGGCTCCTACGAGCAGTACTTC. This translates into CASSPNPSGGSYEQYF.

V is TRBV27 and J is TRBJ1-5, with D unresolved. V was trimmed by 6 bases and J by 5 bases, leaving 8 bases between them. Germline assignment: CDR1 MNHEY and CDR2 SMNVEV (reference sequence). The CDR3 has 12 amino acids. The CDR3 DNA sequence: TGTGCCAGCAGGGCCGGGGATCAGCCCCAGCATTTT. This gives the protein CASRAGDQPQHF.

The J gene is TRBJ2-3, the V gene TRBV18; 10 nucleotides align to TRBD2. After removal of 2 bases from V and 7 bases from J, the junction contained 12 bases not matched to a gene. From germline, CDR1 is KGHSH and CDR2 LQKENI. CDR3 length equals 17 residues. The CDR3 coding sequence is TGTGCCAGCTCACCAGTAGGGACTAGCGACATTCTGAATACGCAGTATTTT. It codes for CASSPVGTSDILNTQYF.

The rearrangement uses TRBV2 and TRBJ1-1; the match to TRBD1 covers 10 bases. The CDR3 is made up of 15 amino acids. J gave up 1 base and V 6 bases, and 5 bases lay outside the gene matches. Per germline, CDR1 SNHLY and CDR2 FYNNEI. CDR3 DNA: TGTGCCAGCAGGGTTAGACAGGGGGCGAACACTGAAGCTTTCTTT. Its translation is CASRVRQGANTEAFF.

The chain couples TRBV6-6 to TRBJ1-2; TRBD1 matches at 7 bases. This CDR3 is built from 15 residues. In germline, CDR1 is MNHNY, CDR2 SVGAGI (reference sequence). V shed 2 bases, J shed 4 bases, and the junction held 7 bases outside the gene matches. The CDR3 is CASSYRGGGSYGYTF. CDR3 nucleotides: TGTGCCAGCAGTTACCGAGGGGGCGGTAGCTATGGCTACACCTTC.

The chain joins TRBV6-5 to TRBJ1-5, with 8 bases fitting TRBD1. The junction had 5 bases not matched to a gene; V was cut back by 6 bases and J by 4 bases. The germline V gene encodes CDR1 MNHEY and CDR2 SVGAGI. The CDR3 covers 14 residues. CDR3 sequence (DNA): TGTGCCAGCAGGCGGACAGGGTGGAATCAGCCCCAGCATTTT. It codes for CASRRTGWNQPQHF.

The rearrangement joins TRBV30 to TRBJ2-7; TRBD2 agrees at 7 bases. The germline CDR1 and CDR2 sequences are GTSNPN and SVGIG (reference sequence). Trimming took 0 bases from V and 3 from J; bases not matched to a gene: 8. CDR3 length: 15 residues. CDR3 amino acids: CAWSVGGRRNYEQYF. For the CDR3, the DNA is TGTGCCTGGAGTGTGGGAGGGAGGCGTAACTACGAGCAGTACTTC.

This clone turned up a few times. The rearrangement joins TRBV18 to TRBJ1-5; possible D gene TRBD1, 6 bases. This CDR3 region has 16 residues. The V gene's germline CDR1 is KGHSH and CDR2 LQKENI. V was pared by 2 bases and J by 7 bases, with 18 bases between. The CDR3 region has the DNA TGTGCCAGCTCACCATATCAAGGGGGACAAGGGCAGCCCCAGCATTTT. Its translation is CASSPYQGGQGQPQHF.

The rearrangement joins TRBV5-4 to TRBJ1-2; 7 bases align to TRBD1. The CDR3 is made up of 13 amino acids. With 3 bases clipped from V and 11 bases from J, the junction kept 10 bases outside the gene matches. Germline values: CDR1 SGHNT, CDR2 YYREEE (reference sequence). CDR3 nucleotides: TGTGCCAGCAGCTCCGGACAGGCCCCGGGGTACACCTTC. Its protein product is CASSSGQAPGYTF.

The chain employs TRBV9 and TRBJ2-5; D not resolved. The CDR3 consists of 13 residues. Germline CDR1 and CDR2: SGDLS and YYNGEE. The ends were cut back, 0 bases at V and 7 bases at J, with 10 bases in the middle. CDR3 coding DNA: TGTGCCAGCAGCGTAGCCGTCAGAGGGACCCAGTACTTC. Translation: CASSVAVRGTQYF.

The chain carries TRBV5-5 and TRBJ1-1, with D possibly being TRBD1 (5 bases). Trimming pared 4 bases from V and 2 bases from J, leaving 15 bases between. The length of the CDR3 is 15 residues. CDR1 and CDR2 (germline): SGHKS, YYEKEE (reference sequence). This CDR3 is CASSGGSGLNTEAFF. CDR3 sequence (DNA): TGTGCCAGCAGCGGGGGGTCGGGGCTCAACACTGAAGCTTTCTTT.

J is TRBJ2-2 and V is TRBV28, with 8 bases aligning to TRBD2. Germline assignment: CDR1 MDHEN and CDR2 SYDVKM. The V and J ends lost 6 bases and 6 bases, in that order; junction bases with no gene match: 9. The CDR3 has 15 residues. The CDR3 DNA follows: TGTGCCAGCAGCACCCCGGGACTAGGGCCCGGGGAGCTGTTTTTT. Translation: CASSTPGLGPGELFF.

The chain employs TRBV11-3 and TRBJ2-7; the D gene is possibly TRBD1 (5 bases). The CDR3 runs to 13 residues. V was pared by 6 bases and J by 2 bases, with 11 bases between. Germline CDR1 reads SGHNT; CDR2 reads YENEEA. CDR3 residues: CASSSDSTYEQYF. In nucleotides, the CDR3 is TGTGCCAGCAGTTCCGACAGCACCTACGAGCAGTACTTC.